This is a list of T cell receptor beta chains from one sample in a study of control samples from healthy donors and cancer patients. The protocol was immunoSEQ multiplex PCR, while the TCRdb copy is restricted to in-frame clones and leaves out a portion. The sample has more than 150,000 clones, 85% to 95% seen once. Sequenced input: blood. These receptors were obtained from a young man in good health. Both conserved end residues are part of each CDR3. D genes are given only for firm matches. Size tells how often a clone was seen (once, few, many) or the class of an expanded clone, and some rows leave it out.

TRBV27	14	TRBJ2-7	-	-	TGTGCCAGCAGTTTATGGGCTTCTCGGGGCGAGCAGTACTTC	CASSLWASRGEQYF
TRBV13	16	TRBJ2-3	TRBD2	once	TGTGCCAGCAGCCAGTGGACTAGCGGGGATACAGATACGCAGTATTTT	CASSQWTSGDTDTQYF
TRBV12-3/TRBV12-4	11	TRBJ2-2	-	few	TGTGCCAGCAGTCTACGGATGGAGCTGTTTTTT	CASSLRMELFF
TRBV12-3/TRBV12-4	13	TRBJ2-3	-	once	TGTGCCAGCAGACTGGACAGCACAGATACGCAGTATTTT	CASRLDSTDTQYF
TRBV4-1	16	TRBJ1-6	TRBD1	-	TGCGCCAGCAGCCAAGAAAAGGAGACAGGGGTTTCACCCCTCCACTTT	CASSQEKETGVSPLHF
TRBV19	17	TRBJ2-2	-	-	TGTGCCAGTAGTATAGCAGCGAAAATTACGAACACCGGGGAGCTGTTTTTT	CASSIAAKITNTGELFF
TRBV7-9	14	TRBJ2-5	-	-	TGTGCCAGCAGCTTAGACCCAGGGGCCGAGACCCAGTACTTC	CASSLDPGAETQYF
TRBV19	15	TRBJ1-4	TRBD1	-	TGTGCCAGTAGTGCGACAGGGACCGGAGGGGAAAAACTGTTTTTT	CASSATGTGGEKLFF
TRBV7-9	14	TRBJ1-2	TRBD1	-	TGTGCCAGCAGCTCCAGGACAGGGGTCGATGGCTACACCTTC	CASSSRTGVDGYTF
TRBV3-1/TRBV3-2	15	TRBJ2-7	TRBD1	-	TGTGCCAGCAGCCAAGCTTGGACAGGGGGCAACGAGCAGTACTTC	CASSQAWTGGNEQYF
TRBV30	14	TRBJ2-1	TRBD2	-	TGTGCCTGGAGTCGGAGCGGGATCTACAATGAGCAGTTCTTC	CAWSRSGIYNEQFF
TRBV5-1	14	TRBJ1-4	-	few	TGCGCCAGCAGCTTGGATGGACTGAATGAAAAACTGTTTTTT	CASSLDGLNEKLFF
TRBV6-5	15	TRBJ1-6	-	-	TGTGCCAGCAGCAATTATCGACAAGATAATTCACCCCTCCACTTT	CASSNYRQDNSPLHF
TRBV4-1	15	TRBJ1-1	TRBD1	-	TGCGCCAGCAGCCGCCCGGACAGGGCGAACACTGAAGCTTTCTTT	CASSRPDRANTEAFF
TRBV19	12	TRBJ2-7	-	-	TGTGCCAGTAGAGACGGGGACTACGAGCAGTACTTC	CASRDGDYEQYF
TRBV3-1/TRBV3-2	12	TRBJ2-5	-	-	TGTGCCAGCAGCCAACGGATCGGGACCCAGTACTTC	CASSQRIGTQYF
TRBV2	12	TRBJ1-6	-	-	TGTGCCAGCAGGTTGGAGAGCTCACCCCTCCACTTT	CASRLESSPLHF
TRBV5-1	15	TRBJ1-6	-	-	TGCGCCAGCAGCTTGGGGGGTGAAAGGGATTCACCCCTCCACTTT	CASSLGGERDSPLHF
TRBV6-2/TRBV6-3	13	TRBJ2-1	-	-	TGTGCCAGCAGTTACTCGGATTACAATGAGCAGTTCTTC	CASSYSDYNEQFF
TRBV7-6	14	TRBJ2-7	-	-	TGTGCCAGCAGCTTAGGGGCAGGCTCCTACGAGCAGTACTTC	CASSLGAGSYEQYF
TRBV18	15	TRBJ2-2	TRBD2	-	TGTGCCAGCTTACCGGGACTAGCGAACACCGGGGAGCTGTTTTTT	CASLPGLANTGELFF
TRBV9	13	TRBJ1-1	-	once	TGTGCCTGCGCCCGGGGACCGAACACTGAAGCTTTCTTT	CACARGPNTEAFF
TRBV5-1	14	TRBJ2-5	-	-	TGCGCCAGCAGCTATACAGGTGTCGGAGAGACCCAGTACTTC	CASSYTGVGETQYF
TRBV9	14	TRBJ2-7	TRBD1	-	TGTGCCAGCAGCGTAGGTACAGGGGCTGGAGAGCAGTACTTC	CASSVGTGAGEQYF
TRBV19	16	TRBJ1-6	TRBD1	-	TGTGCCAGTAGTGCCGGGACAGGGGGGTATAATTCACCCCTCCACTTT	CASSAGTGGYNSPLHF
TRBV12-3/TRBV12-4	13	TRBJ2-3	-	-	TGTGCCATTACTCAGGGAAGTAGGGATACGCAGTATTTT	CAITQGSRDTQYF
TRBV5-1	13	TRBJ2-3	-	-	TGCGCCAGCAGCTTGAAAAGCACAGATACGCAGTATTTT	CASSLKSTDTQYF
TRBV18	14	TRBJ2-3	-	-	TGTGCCAGCTCACCCCAGGGAGGCACAGATACGCAGTATTTT	CASSPQGGTDTQYF
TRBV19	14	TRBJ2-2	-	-	TGTGCCAGTAGACTCTCCGGGGACACCGGGGAGCTGTTTTTT	CASRLSGDTGELFF
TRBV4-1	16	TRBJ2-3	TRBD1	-	TGCGCCAGCACTACTCCGGGACAGCGTGGCACAGATACGCAGTATTTT	CASTTPGQRGTDTQYF
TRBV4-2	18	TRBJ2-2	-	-	TGTGCCAGCAGCCAAGAGGGCTGGGCAGGGTCCTCTACCGGGGAGCTGTTTTTT	CASSQEGWAGSSTGELFF
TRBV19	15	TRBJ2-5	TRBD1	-	TGTGCCAGTAGTATAGGGGACAGAAAACAAGAGACCCAGTACTTC	CASSIGDRKQETQYF
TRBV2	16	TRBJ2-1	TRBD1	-	TGTGCCAGCAGTGAAGCTCAGGGGGCGCGGTACAATGAGCAGTTCTTC	CASSEAQGARYNEQFF
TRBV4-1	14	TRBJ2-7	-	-	TGCGCCAGCAGCCAGGGCGGTCCCTCCTACGAGCAGTACTTC	CASSQGGPSYEQYF
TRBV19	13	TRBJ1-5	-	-	TGTGCCAGTAGTACTAGGGGAGATCAGCCCCAGCATTTT	CASSTRGDQPQHF
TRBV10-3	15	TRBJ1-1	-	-	TGTGCCATCAGCGTGGGGGCAACCATGAACACTGAAGCTTTCTTT	CAISVGATMNTEAFF
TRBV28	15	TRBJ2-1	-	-	TGTGCCAGCAGTTTCCGTGGGAGGGGGCGGAATGAGCAGTTCTTC	CASSFRGRGRNEQFF
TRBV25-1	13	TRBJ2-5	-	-	TGTGCCAGCGCCGACAGAATTAGGGAGACCCAGTACTTC	CASADRIRETQYF
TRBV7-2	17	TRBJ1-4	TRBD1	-	TGTGCCAGCAGCCCGGGTCACGGACAGGGAGTCGGGGAAAAACTGTTTTTT	CASSPGHGQGVGEKLFF
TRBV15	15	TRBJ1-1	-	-	TGTGCCACCAGCCGATGGGGGGGGTTGGACGCTGAAGCTTTCTTT	CATSRWGGLDAEAFF
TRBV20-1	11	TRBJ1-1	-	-	TGCAGTGCTAGCACCGGCACTGAAGCTTTCTTT	CSASTGTEAFF
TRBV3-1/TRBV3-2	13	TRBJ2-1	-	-	TGTGCCAGCAGCCAAGGGGGCGATCGTGGGCAGTTCTTC	CASSQGGDRGQFF
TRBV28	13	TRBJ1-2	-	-	TGTGCCAGCAGTTTAACCCAGCCCTATGGCTACACCTTC	CASSLTQPYGYTF
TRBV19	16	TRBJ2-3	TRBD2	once	TGTGCCAGTAGTAGGACTAGCGGGGCCTATGGAGATACGCAGTATTTT	CASSRTSGAYGDTQYF
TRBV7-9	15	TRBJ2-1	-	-	TGTGCCAGCAGCTTAGGAGTGGGGGGATACAATGAGCAGTTCTTC	CASSLGVGGYNEQFF
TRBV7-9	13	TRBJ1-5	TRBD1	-	TGTGCCAGCAGCTCGACAGGGAGTCAGCCCCAGCATTTT	CASSSTGSQPQHF